The present T cell receptor (beta chain) was sequenced within a study of regulatory T cells in long-lasting Graves disease. This CDR3 is built from 16 residues. Germline lookup yields CDR1 MNHEY and CDR2 SMNVEV (reference sequence). With V trimmed by 6 bases and J by 0 bases, 5 bases remained unmatched. Sequencing libraries for TCR beta were prepared with iRepertoire HTBI primers and Arm-PCR of CDR3 regions. TCRdb redid the calling of the multiplex PCR reads with MiXCR, one entry per CDR3 protein. The sample includes 510,000 or so distinct CDR3 sequences, 12% of them seen just once. Regarding time point: newly diagnosed GD, antithyroid drugs for less than 3 months. After RNA was extracted from PBMCs, the TCR library was made from it. This clonotype was picked up many times. These same data were also listed under a study on T cells in Graves' hyperthyroidism and ophthalmopathy. In that study: Among thyroid clonotypes expanded above 0.001, most also appeared in blood.

This chain joins TRBV27 and TRBJ1-6; 7 bases map to TRBD1. Sequenced material: peripheral blood mononuclear cells (PBMCs), taken at new diagnosis, from a patient treated with antithyroid drugs. The sequence came from a woman in her twenties or thirties with Graves disease. The CDR3 here is CASRSGTVSYNSPLHF. The CDR3 coding sequence is TGTGCCAGCAGATCCGGGACAGTCTCCTATAATTCACCCCTCCACTTT.